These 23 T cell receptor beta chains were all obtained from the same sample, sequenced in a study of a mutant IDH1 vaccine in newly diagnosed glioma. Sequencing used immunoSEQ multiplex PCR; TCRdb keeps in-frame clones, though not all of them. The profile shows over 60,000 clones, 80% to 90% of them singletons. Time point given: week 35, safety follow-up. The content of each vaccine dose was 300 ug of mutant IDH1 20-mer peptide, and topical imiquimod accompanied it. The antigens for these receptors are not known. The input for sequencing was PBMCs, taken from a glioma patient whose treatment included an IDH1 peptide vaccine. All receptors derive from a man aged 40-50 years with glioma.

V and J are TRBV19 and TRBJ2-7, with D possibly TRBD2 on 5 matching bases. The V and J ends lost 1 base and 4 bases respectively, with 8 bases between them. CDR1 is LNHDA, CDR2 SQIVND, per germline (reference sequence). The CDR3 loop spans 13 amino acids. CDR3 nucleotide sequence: TGTGCCAGTAGTATAGTTTCGGGGTACGAGCAGTACTTC. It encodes CASSIVSGYEQYF.

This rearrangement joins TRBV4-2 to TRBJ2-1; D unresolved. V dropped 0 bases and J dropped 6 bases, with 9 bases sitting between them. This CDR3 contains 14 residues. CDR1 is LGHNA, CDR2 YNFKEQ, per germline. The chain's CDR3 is CASSQDPVLNEQFF. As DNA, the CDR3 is TGTGCCAGCAGCCAAGATCCCGTACTCAATGAGCAGTTCTTC.

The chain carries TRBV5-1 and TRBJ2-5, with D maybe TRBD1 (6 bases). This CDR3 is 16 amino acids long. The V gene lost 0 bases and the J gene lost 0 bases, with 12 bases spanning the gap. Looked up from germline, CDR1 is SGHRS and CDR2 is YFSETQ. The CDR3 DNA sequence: TGCGCCAGCAGCTTGGCGGACAGCCAGTACCAAGAGACCCAGTACTTC. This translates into CASSLADSQYQETQYF. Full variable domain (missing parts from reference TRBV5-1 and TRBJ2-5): KAGVTQTPRYLIKTRGQQVTLSCSPISGHRSVSWYQQTPGQGLQFLFEYFSETQRNKGNFPGRFSGRQFSNSRSEMNVSTLELGDSALYLCASSLADSQYQETQYFGPGTRLLVL.

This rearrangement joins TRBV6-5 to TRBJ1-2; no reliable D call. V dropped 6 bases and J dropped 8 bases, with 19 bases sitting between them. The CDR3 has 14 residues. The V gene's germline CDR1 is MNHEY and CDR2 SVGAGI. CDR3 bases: TGTGCCAGCAGCCTATACCCGGACCTGCTGGGCTACACCTTC. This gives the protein CASSLYPDLLGYTF.

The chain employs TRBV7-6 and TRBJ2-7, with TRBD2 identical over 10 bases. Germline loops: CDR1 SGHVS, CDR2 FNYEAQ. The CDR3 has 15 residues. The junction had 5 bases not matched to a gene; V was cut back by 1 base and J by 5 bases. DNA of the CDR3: TGTGCCAGCAGCTTAGGAGCGGGAGGGACCAACGAGCAGTACTTC. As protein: CASSLGAGGTNEQYF.

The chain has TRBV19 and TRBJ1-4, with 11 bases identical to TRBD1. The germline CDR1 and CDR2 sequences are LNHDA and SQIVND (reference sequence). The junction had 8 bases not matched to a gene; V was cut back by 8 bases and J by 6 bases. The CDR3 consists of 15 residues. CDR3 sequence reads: CASRRPGQGDEKLFF. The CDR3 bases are TGTGCCAGTCGACGACCGGGACAGGGGGATGAAAAACTGTTTTTT.

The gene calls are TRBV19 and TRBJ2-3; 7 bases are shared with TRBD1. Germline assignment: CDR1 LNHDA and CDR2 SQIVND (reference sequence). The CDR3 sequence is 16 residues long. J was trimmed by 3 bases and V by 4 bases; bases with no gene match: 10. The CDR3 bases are TGTGCCAGTAGTACCGATAACAGGGGATCGACAGATACGCAGTATTTT. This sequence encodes CASSTDNRGSTDTQYF.

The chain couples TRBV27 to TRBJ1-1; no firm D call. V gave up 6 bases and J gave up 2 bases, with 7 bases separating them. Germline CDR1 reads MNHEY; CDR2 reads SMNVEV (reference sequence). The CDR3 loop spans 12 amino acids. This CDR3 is CASRTFNTEAFF. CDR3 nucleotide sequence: TGTGCCAGCAGGACCTTTAACACTGAAGCTTTCTTT.

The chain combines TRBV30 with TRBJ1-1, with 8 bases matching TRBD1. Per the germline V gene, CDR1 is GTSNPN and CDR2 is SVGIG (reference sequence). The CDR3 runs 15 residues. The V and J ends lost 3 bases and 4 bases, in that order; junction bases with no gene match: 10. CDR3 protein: CAWSRDRLEGTEAFF. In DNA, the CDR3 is TGTGCCTGGAGCCGGGACAGGTTGGAGGGCACTGAAGCTTTCTTT.

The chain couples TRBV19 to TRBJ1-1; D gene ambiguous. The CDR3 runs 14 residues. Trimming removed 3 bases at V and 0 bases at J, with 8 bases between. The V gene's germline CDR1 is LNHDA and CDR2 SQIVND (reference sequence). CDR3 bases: TGTGCCAGTAGTATGCGGCAGATGAACACTGAAGCTTTCTTT. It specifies CASSMRQMNTEAFF.

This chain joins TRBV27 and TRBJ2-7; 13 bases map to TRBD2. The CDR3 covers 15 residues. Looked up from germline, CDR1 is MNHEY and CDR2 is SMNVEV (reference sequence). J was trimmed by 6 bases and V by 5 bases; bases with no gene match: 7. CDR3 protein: CASSPPGLAGREQYF. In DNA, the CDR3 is TGTGCCAGCAGTCCCCCGGGACTAGCGGGACGCGAGCAGTACTTC.

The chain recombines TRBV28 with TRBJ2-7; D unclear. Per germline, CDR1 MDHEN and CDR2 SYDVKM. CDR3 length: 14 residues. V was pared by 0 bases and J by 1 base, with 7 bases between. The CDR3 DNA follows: TGTGCCAGCAGTTTATGGGCGGATTCCTACGAGCAGTACTTC. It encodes CASSLWADSYEQYF. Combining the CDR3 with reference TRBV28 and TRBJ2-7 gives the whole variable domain DVKVTQSSRYLVKRTGEKVFLECVQDMDHENMFWYRQDPGLGLRLIYFSYDVKMKEKGDIPEGYSVSREKKERFSLILESASTNQTSMYLCASSLWADSYEQYFGPGTRLTVT.

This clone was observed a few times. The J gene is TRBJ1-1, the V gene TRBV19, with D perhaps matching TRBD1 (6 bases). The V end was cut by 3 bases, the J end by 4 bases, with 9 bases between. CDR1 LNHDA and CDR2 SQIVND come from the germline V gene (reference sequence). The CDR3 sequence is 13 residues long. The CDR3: CASSMGGATEAFF. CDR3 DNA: TGTGCCAGTAGTATGGGGGGGGCCACTGAAGCTTTCTTT.

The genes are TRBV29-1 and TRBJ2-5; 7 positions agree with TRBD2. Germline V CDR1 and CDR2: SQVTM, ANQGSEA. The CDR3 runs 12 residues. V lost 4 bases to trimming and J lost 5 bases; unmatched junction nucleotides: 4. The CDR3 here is CSVGEGMETQYF. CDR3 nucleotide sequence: TGCAGCGTTGGGGAGGGGATGGAGACCCAGTACTTC.

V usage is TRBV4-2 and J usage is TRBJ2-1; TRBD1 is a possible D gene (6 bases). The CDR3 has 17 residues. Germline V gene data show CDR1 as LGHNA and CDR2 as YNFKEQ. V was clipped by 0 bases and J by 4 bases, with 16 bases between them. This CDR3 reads CASSQDPSTGFYNEQFF. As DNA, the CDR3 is TGTGCCAGCAGCCAAGATCCTTCCACAGGGTTTTACAATGAGCAGTTCTTC.

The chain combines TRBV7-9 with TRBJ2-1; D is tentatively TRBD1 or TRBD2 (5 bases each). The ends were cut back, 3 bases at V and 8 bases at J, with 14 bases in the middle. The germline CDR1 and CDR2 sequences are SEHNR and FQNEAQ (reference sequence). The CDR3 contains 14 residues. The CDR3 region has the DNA TGTGCCAGCAGCTTCTCTACCGGGGCCGATGAGCAGTTCTTC. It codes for CASSFSTGADEQFF.

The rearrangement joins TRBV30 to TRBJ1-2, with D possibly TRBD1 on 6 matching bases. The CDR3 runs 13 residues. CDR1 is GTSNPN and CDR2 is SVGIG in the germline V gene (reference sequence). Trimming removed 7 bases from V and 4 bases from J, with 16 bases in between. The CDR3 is CALSDRSGYGYTF. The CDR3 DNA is TGTGCCTTATCCGACAGGTCCGGCTATGGCTACACCTTC. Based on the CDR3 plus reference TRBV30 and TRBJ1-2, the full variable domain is SQTIHQWPATLVQPVGSPLSLECTVEGTSNPNLYWYRQAAGRGLQLLFYSVGIGQISSEVPQNLSASRPQDRQFILSSKKLLLSDSGFYLCALSDRSGYGYTFGSGTRLTVV.

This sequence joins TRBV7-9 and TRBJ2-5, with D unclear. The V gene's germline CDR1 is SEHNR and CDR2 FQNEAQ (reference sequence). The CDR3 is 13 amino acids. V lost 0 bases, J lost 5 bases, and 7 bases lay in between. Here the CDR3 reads CASSLALRETQYF. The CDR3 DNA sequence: TGTGCCAGCAGCTTAGCGTTGAGGGAGACCCAGTACTTC.

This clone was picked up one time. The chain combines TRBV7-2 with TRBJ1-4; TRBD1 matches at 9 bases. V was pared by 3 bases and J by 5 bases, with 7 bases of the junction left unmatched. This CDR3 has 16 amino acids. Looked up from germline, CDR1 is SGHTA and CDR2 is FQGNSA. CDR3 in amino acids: CASSFRDRVLNEKLFF. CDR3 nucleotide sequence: TGTGCCAGCAGCTTCCGGGACAGGGTGCTGAATGAAAAACTGTTTTTT.

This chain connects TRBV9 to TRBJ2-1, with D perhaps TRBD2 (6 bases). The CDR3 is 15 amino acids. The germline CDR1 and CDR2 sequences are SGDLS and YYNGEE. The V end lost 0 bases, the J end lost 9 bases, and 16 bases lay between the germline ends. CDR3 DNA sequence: TGTGCCAGCAGCGTAGGTCCGCTAGCGCCCCTTGAGCAGTTCTTC. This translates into CASSVGPLAPLEQFF.

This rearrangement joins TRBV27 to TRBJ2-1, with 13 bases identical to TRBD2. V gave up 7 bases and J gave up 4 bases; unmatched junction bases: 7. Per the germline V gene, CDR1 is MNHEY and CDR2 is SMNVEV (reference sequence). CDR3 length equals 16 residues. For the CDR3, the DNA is TGTGCCAGCATCCGGACTAGCGGGAGTGGTTACAATGAGCAGTTCTTC. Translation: CASIRTSGSGYNEQFF.

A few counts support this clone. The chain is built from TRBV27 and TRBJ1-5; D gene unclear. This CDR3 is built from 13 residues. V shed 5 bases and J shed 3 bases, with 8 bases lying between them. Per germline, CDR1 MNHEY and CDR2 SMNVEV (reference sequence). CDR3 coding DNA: TGTGCCAGCAGTAGCGTAAACAATCAGCCCCAGCATTTT. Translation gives CASSSVNNQPQHF.

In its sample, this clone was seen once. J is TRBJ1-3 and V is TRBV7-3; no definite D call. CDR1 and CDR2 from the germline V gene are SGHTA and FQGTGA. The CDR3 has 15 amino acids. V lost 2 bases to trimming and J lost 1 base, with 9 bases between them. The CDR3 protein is CASSLYAGSGNTIYF. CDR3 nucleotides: TGTGCCAGCAGCTTATACGCCGGGTCTGGAAACACCATATATTTT.